The next 17 T cell receptor beta chains were all read from a single sample in a study of beta chain features in type 1 diabetes. General study findings and limits: Significant though moderate, a shortening of TCRB CDR3s appeared in all four CD4+ subsets of Type 1 diabetes patients.

What these receptors recognize is not known. The sequenced template was cDNA made from the entire isolated RNA. This table comes from immunoSEQ multiplex PCR, and its TCRdb copy is limited to in-frame clones, with some not included. The sample records hundreds of thousands of clones, roughly 12% being singletons. Sequencing was done on a sample of naive CD4+ T cells from blood. The receptors here all came from a man aged 18 to 30 with type 1 diabetes.

The chain is built from TRBV27 and TRBJ2-1; TRBD1 matches 11 bases. The junction had 13 bases not matched to a gene; V was cut back by 6 bases and J by 9 bases. The CDR3 is 16 amino acids. Germline-derived CDR1 and CDR2 are MNHEY and SMNVEV (reference sequence). The CDR3 bases are TGTGCCAGCAGACGCCCGTCCGGGACAGGGGGTGGTGAGCAGTTCTTC. Its protein is CASRRPSGTGGGEQFF.

This clone turned up a few times. The chain is built from TRBV18 and TRBJ1-1; D may be TRBD1 (5 bases). The V end lost 5 bases, the J end lost 1 base, and 11 bases lay between the germline ends. The CDR3 loop spans 14 amino acids. Germline V gives CDR1 KGHSH, CDR2 LQKENI. The CDR3 bases are TGTGCCAGCTCAATCGACAGTGCGAACACTGAAGCTTTCTTT. Translation gives CASSIDSANTEAFF. Full variable domain (rest looked up from reference TRBV18 and TRBJ1-1): NAGVMQNPRHLVRRRGQEARLRCSPMKGHSHVYWYRQLPEEGLKFMVYLQKENIIDESGMPKERFSAEFPKEGPSILRIQQVVRGDSAAYFCASSIDSANTEAFFGQGTRLTVV.

The chain employs TRBV7-9 and TRBJ2-7; D assignment may be TRBD1 or TRBD2 (5 bases each). CDR3 size: 15 residues. Germline CDR1 SEHNR, CDR2 FQNEAQ (reference sequence). The V and J ends lost 1 base and 5 bases respectively, with 15 bases between them. This chain's CDR3 is CASSLGTGPEDEQYF. CDR3 bases: TGTGCCAGCAGCTTAGGAACGGGGCCGGAGGACGAGCAGTACTTC.

This clone has just a few counts. The V gene is TRBV30, the J gene TRBJ1-1, with D unclear. The CDR3 extends over 11 amino acids. V was clipped by 4 bases and J by 1 base, with 4 bases between them. Germline values: CDR1 GTSNPN, CDR2 SVGIG (reference sequence). CDR3 sequence: CAWTTNTEAFF. CDR3 in DNA: TGTGCCTGGACAACGAACACTGAAGCTTTCTTT.

The chain carries TRBV25-1 and TRBJ2-5; D not certain. The CDR3 runs 13 residues. Per germline, CDR1 MGHDK and CDR2 SYGVNS. Between the trimmed V and J ends, which lost 4 bases and 4 bases, there was a span of 10 bases. The CDR3 is CASSVHHGETQYF. In DNA form, the CDR3 reads TGTGCCAGCAGTGTACACCACGGAGAGACCCAGTACTTC.

In its sample, this clone was seen a few times. V usage is TRBV4-1 and J usage is TRBJ1-2; the D gene is possibly TRBD1 (5 bases). The CDR3 covers 15 residues. Germline V gives CDR1 MGHRA, CDR2 YSYEKL. Deletions cut 5 bases from V and 1 base from J, with 14 bases between. The CDR3 loop reads CASSNPGPLNYGYTF. The CDR3, as DNA: TGCGCCAGCAGCAACCCAGGGCCCCTTAACTATGGCTACACCTTC.

In DNA, the CDR3 is TGTGCCAGCAGCTCCTCCAACTACAATGAGCAGTTCTTC. The encoded protein is CASSSSNYNEQFF. The chain links TRBV7-2 to TRBJ2-1; D unresolved. Germline V lookup: CDR1 SGHTA, CDR2 FQGNSA. The CDR3 totals 13 residues. The ends were cut back, 4 bases at V and 3 bases at J, with 7 bases in the middle.

The chain employs TRBV5-1 and TRBJ1-3; D not resolved. Trimming pared 4 bases from V and 0 bases from J, leaving 8 bases between. The CDR3 consists of 14 residues. From germline, CDR1 is SGHRS and CDR2 YFSETQ. The CDR3 loop reads CASSDGFSGNTIYF. The CDR3 DNA sequence: TGCGCCAGCAGCGACGGCTTCTCTGGAAACACCATATATTTT.

This clone was detected only a few times. The chain combines TRBV30 with TRBJ1-1; D is unresolved. V was trimmed by 2 bases and J by 4 bases, leaving 20 bases between them. Germline V CDR1 and CDR2: GTSNPN, SVGIG (reference sequence). The CDR3 is made up of 16 amino acids. The CDR3 loop reads CAWSPGTAFSGTEAFF. The CDR3 DNA is TGTGCCTGGAGTCCGGGTACGGCGTTTTCAGGCACTGAAGCTTTCTTT. The whole variable domain, remainder taken from reference TRBV30 and TRBJ1-1, is SQTIHQWPATLVQPVGSPLSLECTVEGTSNPNLYWYRQAAGRGLQLLFYSVGIGQISSEVPQNLSASRPQDRQFILSSKKLLLSDSGFYLCAWSPGTAFSGTEAFFGQGTRLTVV.

This clone was observed a handful of times. The chain recombines TRBV6-5 with TRBJ1-2; D may be TRBD1 (6 bases). V was pared by 9 bases and J by 2 bases, with 13 bases between. The CDR3 is 13 residues long. The germline CDR1 and CDR2 sequences are MNHEY and SVGAGI. DNA for the CDR3: TGTGCCAGTTCGAGGGACATCAACTATGGCTACACCTTC. It is translated as CASSRDINYGYTF.

In its sample, this clone was seen a few times. The chain has TRBV27 and TRBJ2-5; 9 bases are a match to TRBD1. The CDR3 has 15 residues. With 5 bases clipped from V and 0 bases from J, the junction kept 4 bases outside the gene matches. Germline CDR1 MNHEY, CDR2 SMNVEV (reference sequence). CDR3 coding DNA: TGTGCCAGCAGTCCCGGGACAGGGAACCAAGAGACCCAGTACTTC. As protein: CASSPGTGNQETQYF.

This clone occurred a few times. This chain joins TRBV5-1 and TRBJ2-7, with D perhaps assigned TRBD1 or TRBD2 (5 bases each). The germline V gene encodes CDR1 SGHRS and CDR2 YFSETQ. There are 12 residues in the CDR3. V lost 3 bases to trimming and J lost 6 bases, with 10 bases between them. In nucleotides, the CDR3 is TGCGCCAGCAGCTCAGGGACGCTCGAGCAGTACTTC. This gives the protein CASSSGTLEQYF.

In its sample, this clone was seen a few times. The chain couples TRBV5-4 to TRBJ2-7, with D perhaps matching TRBD1 (6 bases). V lost 4 bases and J lost 2, with 16 bases in between. Per germline, CDR1 SGHNT and CDR2 YYREEE (reference sequence). This CDR3 has 15 residues. The CDR3 loop is CASSPPDRTAYEQYF. The CDR3 region has the DNA TGTGCCAGCAGCCCACCGGACAGAACAGCCTACGAGCAGTACTTC.

The chain uses TRBV14 and TRBJ1-2; TRBD1 matches at 11 bases. The germline CDR1 and CDR2 sequences are SGHDN and FVKESK. The CDR3 loop spans 15 amino acids. With V trimmed by 4 bases and J by 7 bases, 8 bases remained unmatched. Written as DNA, the CDR3 is TGTGCCAGCAGCCTAACCCCGGGACAGGGGGGTGGCTACACCTTC. The encoded protein is CASSLTPGQGGGYTF.

The V gene is TRBV6-1, the J gene TRBJ2-7, with TRBD1 matching over 9 bases. Germline loops: CDR1 MNHNS, CDR2 SASEGT. There are 16 residues in the CDR3. J gave up 0 bases and V 4 bases, and 7 bases lay outside the gene matches. CDR3 region: CASSALGTGTSYEQYF. DNA of the CDR3: TGTGCCAGCAGTGCCCTCGGGACAGGGACCTCCTACGAGCAGTACTTC.

This clone was seen a handful of times. The chain is built from TRBV4-1 and TRBJ2-6, with D possibly called TRBD1 or TRBD2 (5 bases each). Germline V gene sequence: CDR1 MGHRA, CDR2 YSYEKL. The CDR3 covers 17 residues. V was shortened by 1 base and J by 2 bases, with 12 bases between the two germline ends. The CDR3 loop is CASSQGGTAPGANVLTF. CDR3 DNA: TGCGCCAGCAGCCAAGGGGGGACGGCCCCTGGGGCCAACGTCCTGACTTTC.

The chain is built from TRBV7-9 and TRBJ2-6; D possibly corresponds to TRBD1 (5 bases). The CDR3 length is 16 residues. CDR1 and CDR2 from the germline V gene are SEHNR and FQNEAQ (reference sequence). V lost 4 bases, J lost 0 bases, and 10 bases lay in between. The CDR3 DNA sequence: TGTGCCAGCAGCTACCGACAGCCCTCTGGGGCCAACGTCCTGACTTTC. It yields the protein CASSYRQPSGANVLTF.